This T cell receptor beta chain was recovered during a study of T cells expressing NK-cell markers. Study-wide background: It was from sorted CD3+CD56+NKG2C+, CD3+CD56+NKG2C- and CD3+CD56-NKG2C+ T cells that TCR beta repertoires came.

Study-wide points: It was still unclear whether expanded NKG2C+ T cell clones were HCMV specific. The CD3+CD56-NKG2C+ fraction of a handful of donors was also led by these clonotypes.

Details on this clonotype: Its antigen is currently unknown.

Germline V CDR1 and CDR2: LGHDT, YNNKEL (reference sequence). The CDR3 has 16 residues. From the 5' RACE reads, TCRdb lists one entry per CDR3 protein and no DNA. This sample's table has about half a million distinct CDR3 sequences. Material for sequencing was blood T cells: a sorted CD56 or NKG2C T cell subset, CD4+ or CD8+ T cells, or bulk PBMC T cells (not recorded which). V and J are TRBV3-1 and TRBJ2-7; lacking DNA, the TRBD1 call made by TCRdb goes unchecked. The receptor's source is a woman between 45 and 60 years old in good health. CDR3 sequence reads: CASSDLITGYPYEQYF.